This T cell receptor (beta chain) was captured by sequencing in a study of identifying expanded T cells in peripheral blood. Study-wide points: Variance in clone template counts between approximately two-week samples significantly increased with total template count across all healthy donors.

The table came from immunoSEQ multiplex PCR; TCRdb's copy has only in-frame clones and leaves some out. The table shows 100,000 to 150,000 clones, with 84% occurring only once. With regard to this clone: Its antigen is unknown.

The V gene's germline CDR1 is MNHNS and CDR2 SASEGT. The ends were cut back, 1 base at V and 11 bases at J, with 18 bases in the middle. The CDR3 is 15 residues long. Healthy donors had no documented immune events, such as infections, while sampled. The TCR was taken from a person aged 18 to 70 in good health. Sequenced input: blood. This rearrangement joins TRBV6-1 to TRBJ1-5, with TRBD1 as a possible D gene (6 bases). CDR3 bases: TGTGCCAGCAGTGAAGATTGGCAGGGGACCTGGGCCCAGCATTTT. Amino acids: CASSEDWQGTWAQHF.